The subject of this entry is one TCR beta chain. The data stem from a study of OX40 agonist ivuxolimab in advanced cancers. About the study: Ivuxolimab, an antibody that agonizes OX40 (CD134), was administered to the patients. Every 2 weeks, patients received ivuxolimab intravenously, dosed at 0.01 to 10 mg/kg.

V shed 2 bases and J shed 6 bases, with 8 bases lying between them. This CDR3 comprises 12 residues. Germline values: CDR1 MNHNS, CDR2 SASEGT. Repertoires were generated with immunoSEQ multiplex PCR, while TCRdb's copy carries only in-frame clones and drops some. The sample records over 45,000 clones, around 90% being singletons. The source of this sequence is an adult with an advanced solid tumor such as melanoma, head and neck, liver or kidney cancer. The material was CD4+ or CD8+ T cells sorted from blood, obtained in a trial of the OX40 agonist ivuxolimab. The chain combines TRBV6-1 with TRBJ2-7, with D perhaps matching TRBD1 or TRBD2 (5 bases each). CDR3 amino acids: CASSEPGREQYF. CDR3 bases: TGTGCCAGCAGTGAACCGGGGCGCGAGCAGTACTTC.